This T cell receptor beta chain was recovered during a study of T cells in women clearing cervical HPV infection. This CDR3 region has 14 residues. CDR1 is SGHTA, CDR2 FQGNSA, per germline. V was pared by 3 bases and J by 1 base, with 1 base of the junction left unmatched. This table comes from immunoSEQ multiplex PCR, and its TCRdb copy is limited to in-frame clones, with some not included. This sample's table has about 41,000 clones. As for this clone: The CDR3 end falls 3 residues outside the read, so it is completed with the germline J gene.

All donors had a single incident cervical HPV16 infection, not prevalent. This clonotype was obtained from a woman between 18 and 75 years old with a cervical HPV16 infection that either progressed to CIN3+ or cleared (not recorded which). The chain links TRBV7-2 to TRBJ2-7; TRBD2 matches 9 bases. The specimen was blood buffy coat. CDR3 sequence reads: CASSFLAGSYEQYF. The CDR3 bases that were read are TGTGCCAGCAGCTTTCTAGCGGGATCCTACGAG.